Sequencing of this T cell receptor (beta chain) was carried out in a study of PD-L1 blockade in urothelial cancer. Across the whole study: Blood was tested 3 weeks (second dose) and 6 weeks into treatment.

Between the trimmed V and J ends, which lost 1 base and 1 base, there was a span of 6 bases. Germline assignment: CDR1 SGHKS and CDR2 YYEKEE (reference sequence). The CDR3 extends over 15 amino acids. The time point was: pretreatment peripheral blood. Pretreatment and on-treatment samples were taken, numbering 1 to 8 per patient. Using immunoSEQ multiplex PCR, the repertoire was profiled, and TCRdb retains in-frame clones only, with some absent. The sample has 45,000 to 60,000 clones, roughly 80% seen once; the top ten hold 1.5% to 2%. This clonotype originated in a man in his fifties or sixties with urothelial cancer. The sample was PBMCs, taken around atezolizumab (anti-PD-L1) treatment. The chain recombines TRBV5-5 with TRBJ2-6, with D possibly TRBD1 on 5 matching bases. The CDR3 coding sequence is TGTGCCAGCAGCTTGTCAGGGTCTGGGGCCAACGTCCTGACTTTC. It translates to CASSLSGSGANVLTF.